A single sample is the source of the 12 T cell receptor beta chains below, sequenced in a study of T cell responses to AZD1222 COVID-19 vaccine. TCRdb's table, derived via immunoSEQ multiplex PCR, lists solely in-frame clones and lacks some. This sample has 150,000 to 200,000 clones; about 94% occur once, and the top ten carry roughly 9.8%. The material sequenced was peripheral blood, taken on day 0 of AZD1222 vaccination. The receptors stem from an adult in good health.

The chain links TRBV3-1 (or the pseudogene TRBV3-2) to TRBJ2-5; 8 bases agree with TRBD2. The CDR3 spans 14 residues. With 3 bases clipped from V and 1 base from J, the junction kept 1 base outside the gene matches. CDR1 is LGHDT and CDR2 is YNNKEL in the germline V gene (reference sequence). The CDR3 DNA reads TGTGCCAGCAGCCATACTAGCGGCCAAGAGACCCAGTACTTC. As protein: CASSHTSGQETQYF.

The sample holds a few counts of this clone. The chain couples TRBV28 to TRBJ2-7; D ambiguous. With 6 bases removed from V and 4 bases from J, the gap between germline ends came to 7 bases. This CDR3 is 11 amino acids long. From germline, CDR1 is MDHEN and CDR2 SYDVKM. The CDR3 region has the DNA TGTGCCAGCAGAGAACAATACGAGCAGTACTTC. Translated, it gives CASREQYEQYF.

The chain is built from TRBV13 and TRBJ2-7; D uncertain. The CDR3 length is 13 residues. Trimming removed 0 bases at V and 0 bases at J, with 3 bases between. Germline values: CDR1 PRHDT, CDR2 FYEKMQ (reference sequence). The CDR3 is CASSLGASYEQYF. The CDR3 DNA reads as TGTGCCAGCAGCTTAGGGGCCTCCTACGAGCAGTACTTC.

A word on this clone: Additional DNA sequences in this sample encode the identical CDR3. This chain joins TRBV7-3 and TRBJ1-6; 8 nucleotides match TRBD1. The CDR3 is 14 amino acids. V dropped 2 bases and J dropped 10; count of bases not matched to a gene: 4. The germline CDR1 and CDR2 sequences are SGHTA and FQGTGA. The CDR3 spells CASSLGTGGSPLHF. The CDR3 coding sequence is TGTGCCAGCAGCTTAGGGACAGGAGGGTCACCCCTCCACTTT.

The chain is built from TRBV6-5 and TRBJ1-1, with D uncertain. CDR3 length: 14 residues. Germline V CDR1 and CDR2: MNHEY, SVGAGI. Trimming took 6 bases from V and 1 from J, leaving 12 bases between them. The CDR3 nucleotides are TGTGCCAGCAGCCCCCCGGCGGCGAACACTGAAGCTTTCTTT. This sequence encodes CASSPPAANTEAFF.

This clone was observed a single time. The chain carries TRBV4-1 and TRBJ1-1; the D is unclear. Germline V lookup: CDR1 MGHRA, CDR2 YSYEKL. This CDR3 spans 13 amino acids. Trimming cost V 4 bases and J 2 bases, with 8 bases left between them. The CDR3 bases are TGCGCCAGCAGCCGGTCAGACAACACTGAAGCTTTCTTT. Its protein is CASSRSDNTEAFF.

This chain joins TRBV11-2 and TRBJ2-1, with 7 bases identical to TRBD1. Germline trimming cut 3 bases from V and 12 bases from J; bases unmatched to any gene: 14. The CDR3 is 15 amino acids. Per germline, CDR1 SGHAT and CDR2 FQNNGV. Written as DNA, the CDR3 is TGTGCCAGCAGCTTTTTGGCCAGTCAGGGGGTCGGGCAGTTCTTC. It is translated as CASSFLASQGVGQFF.

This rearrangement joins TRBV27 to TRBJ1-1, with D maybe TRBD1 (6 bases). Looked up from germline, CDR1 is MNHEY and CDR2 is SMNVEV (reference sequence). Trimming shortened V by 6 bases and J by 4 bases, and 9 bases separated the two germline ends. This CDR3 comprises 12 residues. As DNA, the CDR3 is TGTGCCAGCAGGGGAGGGGGCACTGAAGCTTTCTTT. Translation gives CASRGGGTEAFF.

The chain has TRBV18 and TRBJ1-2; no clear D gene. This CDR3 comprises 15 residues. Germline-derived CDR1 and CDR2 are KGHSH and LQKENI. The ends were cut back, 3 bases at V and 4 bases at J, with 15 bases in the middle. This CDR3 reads CASSPAVRVLYGYTF. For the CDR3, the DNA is TGTGCCAGCTCACCTGCGGTCCGGGTCCTCTATGGCTACACCTTC.

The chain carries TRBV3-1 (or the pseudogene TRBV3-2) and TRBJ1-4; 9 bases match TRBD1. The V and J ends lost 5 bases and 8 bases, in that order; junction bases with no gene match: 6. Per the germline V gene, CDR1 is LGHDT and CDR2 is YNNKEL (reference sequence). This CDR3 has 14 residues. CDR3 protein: CASSRTGADEKLFF. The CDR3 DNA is TGTGCCAGCAGCAGGACAGGGGCGGACGAAAAACTGTTTTTT.

CDR3 in DNA: TGTGCCAGCAGTGAAGTCAGGTCGGCATCTGGAAACACCATATATTTT. Translation gives CASSEVRSASGNTIYF. The chain recombines TRBV6-1 with TRBJ1-3; D is undetermined. The V gene lost 1 base and the J gene lost 1 base, with 11 bases spanning the gap. The CDR3 loop spans 16 amino acids. CDR1 is MNHNS and CDR2 is SASEGT in the germline V gene.

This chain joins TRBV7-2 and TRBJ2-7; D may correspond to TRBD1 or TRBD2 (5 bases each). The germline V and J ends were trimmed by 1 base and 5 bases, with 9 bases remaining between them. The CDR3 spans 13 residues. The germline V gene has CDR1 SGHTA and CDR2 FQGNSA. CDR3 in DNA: TGTGCCAGCAGCTTAGTTGGGACGGACGAGCAGTACTTC. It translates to CASSLVGTDEQYF.